Sequencing of this T cell receptor beta chain was carried out in a study of cytomegalovirus exposure and HLA in healthy donors (dated by TCRdb to about 2017). In terms of the full investigation: An earlier analysis of 587 of the donors reported about 260 Gb of sequence data and around 120 million unique TCR beta sequences obtained from about 200 million T cells. Approximately 300 gigabases of sequencing data and 80 million or so unique TCR sequences were included in an early release covering several hundred HLA-typed donors. The genetic ancestry cluster associated with self-reported Caucasian donors included over 65% of the approximately 400 genotyped donors. The study aimed to test whether signatures of past pathogen exposure could be identified by cataloging public T cell receptors. The T cell repertoires of 700 or so subjects were profiled by immunosequencing and related to cytomegalovirus serostatus. Along with the roughly 610-subject first cohort, a separate validation cohort of about 110 different subjects was used. To predict cytomegalovirus infection status, the study combined high-throughput TCR immunosequencing, statistical association of individual TCRs with disease status, and machine learning. A later analysis re-examined previously published TCR beta repertoires from 600 to 700 donors and added high-resolution HLA genotyping to investigate patterns of TCR occurrence. The later analysis used no new phenotypic data to find candidate immune exposures, relying instead on TCR beta sequences and their occurrence across donors. An earlier analysis of several hundred of the donors applied high-throughput TCR beta sequencing to assess whether each TCR beta V gene segment acted as functional or pseudogenic. Donor age, sex, ethnicity and CMV serostatus were compiled alongside the repertoire data. A later genetic analysis took genome-wide SNP genotypes for 398 of the 666 donors and used that subset as a discovery cohort. All discovery cohort repertoires had been generated on a single sequencing platform. Class I and class II HLA loci were covered by the typing at four-digit resolution. The number of typed donors differed by locus: about 620-640 for A, B, C, DRB1 and DQB1; 500 to 550 for DQA1; 606 for DPA1; and around 470 for DPB1. About five DR-DQ haplotypes were treated as single units for association and clustering because of strong linkage in the cohort. Across some 400 genotyped donors of the cohort, an average of roughly 200,000 unique TCR beta nucleotide sequences per donor were sequenced, and roughly 17% of those sequences were non-productive. General findings and caveats noted by the study authors: Roughly uniform sequencing depth across donors was assumed in presence/absence analyses, although this assumption may not hold. A later genetic analysis reported fewer N-insertions in productive TCRs among donors in an Asian-associated ancestry cluster than the approximately 700-donor mean. In vitro tests confirmed that a few of the cytomegalovirus-associated TCR beta chains recognize cytomegalovirus antigens. V-gene and J-gene trimming of TCR beta chains was associated with a missense DCLRE1C variant in a later genetic analysis, and the association was replicated in an independent cohort. In a later analysis, several top co-occurrence clusters were reported to appear linked to parvovirus B19, influenza, CMV and Epstein-Barr virus. Because HLA typing was missing for some donors at each locus, association tests included only the typed subset. Strong co-occurrence of HLA alleles, especially DR and DQ, made assigning TCR associations to individual alleles difficult. A further reported finding was that TCR beta sequences accurately predicted the HLA-A and HLA-B alleles for most subjects in the first cohort. Across donors, most TCR sequences were observed very rarely, whereas some public TCRs were present in many individuals. It was suggested by the authors that the approach could potentially be generalized to other disease states and immunological phenotypes. A later analysis found that HLA-associated TCR beta chains were more clonally expanded and had lower generation probabilities than equally common non-associated chains. Because counts were too low, seventeen rarely observed V segments, including chromosome 9 orphons, were excluded from the earlier analysis of around 640 of the donors. In a later analysis, about 17,000 TCR beta sequences were associated with specific HLA alleles at a false discovery rate of 0.05. CMV serostatus was the only immune exposure information available for the cohort. The 87-base-pair reads could not distinguish some IMGT-functional V segments, including TRBV6-2 and TRBV6-3, so those segments were excluded. A later analysis found that TCR association rates varied across HLA loci, with DRB1 alleles showing the most associated TCRs and HLA-C alleles the fewest. A later analysis found that most CMV-associated TCR beta chains appeared HLA-restricted, with HLA associations seemingly driven largely by CMV exposure. In this cohort, only TCR beta chains were sequenced, and detectable features were limited by the absence of alpha or paired-chain data. A cluster of highly shared sequence variants was judged likely to represent a technical artifact of the sequencing pipeline. Broadly in line with IMGT annotations, most TCR beta V segments showed up in productive rearrangements about 87% or about 30% of the time in an earlier analysis of several hundred of the donors. Correlated functional status among segregating V segments might be attributable to linkage disequilibrium, but an unknown experimental factor could not be ruled out. A total of some 180 TCR beta chains were listed by the study as associated with cytomegalovirus. The classifier was reported to diagnose cytomegalovirus status with high specificity and sensitivity in both the original and validation cohorts.

The cohort consisted of 600 or so healthy bone marrow donors. All cohort members were sampled while nominally healthy, although unrecorded immune exposures were likely present. The donor tested CMV seropositive and was one of the 289 seropositive cohort members. Each donor provided a peripheral blood sample, and peripheral blood mononuclear cells were used for TCR beta sequencing. The Qiagen DNeasy Blood Extraction Kit was used to extract genomic DNA from the blood cell samples. With respect to this clone: Its antigen is currently not known. No base quality values were provided; no much bigger clone lies one nucleotide off.

The germline V gene provides CDR1 SGHDT and CDR2 YYEEEE. The CDR3 holds 13 amino acids from the cysteine to the phenylalanine. Only the CDR3 part of the read is kept: 39 bases, read in frame from the first base. V was cut back by 3 bases and J by 6 bases, leaving a gap of 13 bases between them. Libraries were constructed by the immunoSEQ multiplex PCR assay. For the multiplex PCR, a mixture combining 60 forward primers for TCR Vbeta segments and 13 reverse primers for TCR Jbeta segments was used. Amplification of the CDR3 region of rearranged TCR beta genes was performed with a multiplex PCR assay on genomic DNA. Amplified TCR beta libraries were sequenced as 87-base-pair reads on the Illumina HiSeq System. On the study's bioinformatics: In a later analysis, approximately 74 million unique TCR beta chains were counted across the 650 to 700 repertoires, and roughly 10 million of these chains were shared by at least two donors. Raw reads were error-corrected and collapsed into unique sequences by a nearest-neighbor algorithm in which closely related sequences were merged to remove PCR and sequencing errors. CDR3 sequences were aligned to IMGT reference sequences to assign V, D and J gene segments. Each retained sequence needed at least a six-nucleotide match to both a V gene segment and a J gene segment. A rearrangement counted as productive if the CDR3 had no stop codons and remained in frame with V and J, and every other rearrangement counted as non-productive. CDR3 was defined according to IMGT convention as the region running from the second conserved V-encoded cysteine to the conserved J-encoded phenylalanine. The earlier analysis of some 550 of the donors excluded any sequence lacking an unambiguous match to a single V gene segment. In an earlier analysis of 500 to 750 of the donors, V segments were called functional above 56.7% productive rearrangements and were called segregating when the between-donor standard deviation exceeded 5%. A statistical classification framework was built to diagnose cytomegalovirus status from the catalog of TCR beta chain sequences. V and J gene assignment, in a later analysis, came from comparing TCR nucleotide sequences with IMGT/GENE-DB human TR gene sequences. Using the TCRdist pipeline, a later analysis assigned CDR3 sequences along with most-parsimonious VDJ recombination scenarios. In a later analysis, every TCR beta chain was defined by the combination of its CDR3 amino acid sequence and its V-gene family, and reads without a unique V-gene family were dropped. A later analysis removed roughly 590 highly shared, low-generation-probability nucleotide sequences to deal with suspected cross-contamination and a sequencing artifact. A later analysis calculated a clonal expansion index for each public chain from normalized within-repertoire ranks of inferred template counts. In a later analysis, generation probabilities were computed using a VDJ recombination model fitted to out-of-frame rearrangements, and the results were checked against IGoR. A later analysis scored TCR-TCR, TCR-HLA and TCR-CMV co-occurrence with hypergeometric tests, applying a repertoire-size bias correction to TCR pairs. To estimate false discovery rates, a later analysis permuted the HLA or CMV assignments 20 times. In a later analysis, co-occurring TCRs were grouped with DBSCAN, and TCRdist sequence similarity was added when clustering was performed within HLA-allele-positive subsets. Repertoires with fewer than 30,000 or more than 120,000 public chains, plus five repertoires with anomalous nucleotide sharing, were excluded from co-occurrence clustering. TCRdb retrieved this table from immuneACCESS and kept in-frame rearrangements only. Not all clones are present; in checked studies, unresolved V genes account for under half, and no reason is known for the remainder. V and J calls and clone size come straight from that table; D and trimming were deduced from the DNA. The sample data list about 110,000 clones, and over 60% of these were observed just once. Jointly, the top ten make up 8.2% of the sample.

Specimen: PBMCs. The V gene is TRBV5-6 and the J gene is TRBJ2-7, with TRBD1 tentatively as D gene (6 bases match). This receptor was obtained from a woman in her thirties or forties in good health and CMV-seropositive. CDR3 protein: CASSYRVGGEQYF. Here is the DNA: TGTGCCAGCAGCTACAGGGTAGGAGGCGAGCAGTACTTC.